This record looks at one TCR beta chain sequence and its context. The antigen is not known. The CDR3 length is 13 residues. Germline loops: CDR1 SNHLY, CDR2 FYNNEI. V was trimmed by 5 bases and J by 4 bases, leaving 11 bases between them. TCRdb keeps only in-frame clones here, not all; method: immunoSEQ multiplex PCR. The data contain some 80,000 clones, 86% of them singletons. These data come from a study of OX40 agonist ivuxolimab in advanced cancers. Study information: Age averaged about 66 years (range roughly 23 to 79), and 70% to 85% were male. Study-wide points: Among patients with partial responses at 0.1-3.0 mg/kg, clonal expansion was among the lowest.

V and J are TRBV2 and TRBJ1-2; D remains unclear. This clonotype originated in an adult with an advanced solid tumor such as melanoma, head and neck, liver or kidney cancer. Here the sequenced sample was CD4+ or CD8+ T cells sorted from blood, taken in a trial of the OX40 agonist ivuxolimab. In DNA form, the CDR3 reads TGTGCCAGCAGTTTAAGTCAGAGCTATGGCTACACCTTC. Amino acid sequence: CASSLSQSYGYTF.